This T cell receptor beta chain was recorded in a study of cytomegalovirus exposure and HLA in healthy donors. Study conclusions and caveats: In a later analysis, across HLA loci, associated TCR counts were highest for DRB1, lowest for HLA-C.

The CDR3 length is 16 residues. With 4 bases removed from V and 0 bases from J, the gap between germline ends came to 16 bases. Germline V gene data show CDR1 as SQVTM and CDR2 as ANQGSEA. In the case of this clone: The antigen remains undetermined.

13 Jbeta primers and 60 Vbeta primers were used for the PCR. The method was immunoSEQ multiplex PCR; TCRdb's version includes in-frame clones alone and lacks a portion of them. The data hold 150,000 to 200,000 clones, with about 80% observed a single time. The specimen was PBMCs. The source of this sequence is a woman in her twenties or thirties in good health and CMV-seronegative. This sequence joins TRBV29-1 and TRBJ2-1; D possibly corresponds to TRBD2 (6 bases). CDR3 protein: CSVARRSSASYNEQFF. The CDR3 DNA is TGCAGCGTTGCCAGACGGTCTAGCGCCTCCTACAATGAGCAGTTCTTC.